This T cell receptor (beta chain) was captured by sequencing in a study of CD8 T cells in Susac syndrome. CDR1 is MDHEN, CDR2 SYDVKM, per germline. V was cut by 5 bases and J by 2 bases, with 15 bases left in between. CDR3 length: 15 residues. With random hexamers, reverse transcription was performed on roughly 0.45 to 1 ug of RNA. TCR beta CDR3 was amplified by immunoSEQ covering 54 Vbeta and 13 Jbeta. MiXCR, applied by TCRdb to the immunoSEQ multiplex PCR reads, yields one record per CDR3 protein. The profile shows about 440,000 distinct CDR3 sequences, more than 80% of them singletons. From blood CD8+ and CD4+ T cells, the TCR beta chain was sequenced. Negative isolation yielded the CD8+ and CD4+ T cells, while FACS enriched the TEMRA cells.

The specimen was CD8+ T cells from PBMCs. The clonotype was recovered from a human donor with multiple sclerosis. This rearrangement joins TRBV28 to TRBJ1-1; tentative D call: TRBD1 (5 bases). The CDR3, as DNA: TGTGCCAGCAGTCCTGCCAGGGAAATAAACACTGAAGCTTTCTTT. Translating it yields CASSPAREINTEAFF.